A single sample is the source of the 10 T cell receptor beta chains below, sequenced in a study of PD-1 blockade in classical Hodgkin lymphoma. The sample's time point: cycle 4 day 1 (C4D1), after more than five weeks of nivolumab. No patient escaped relapse after autologous stem cell transplantation, and brentuximab vedotin exposure varied. Produced via immunoSEQ multiplex PCR; TCRdb's table is partial and in-frame only. This repertoire shows 50,000 or so clones, approximately 89% found once; its top ten account for approximately 6.5%. The sample in question was peripheral blood mononuclear cells (PBMCs), obtained before the fourth cycle of nivolumab. The receptors were gathered from a human donor with classical Hodgkin lymphoma.

The chain joins TRBV19 to TRBJ2-7; 7 bases agree with TRBD1. V shed 5 bases, J shed 6 bases, and the junction held 10 bases outside the gene matches. Germline V lookup: CDR1 LNHDA, CDR2 SQIVND (reference sequence). The CDR3 contains 14 residues. The CDR3 DNA sequence: TGTGCCAGTAGTTTCAGGACAGGATCAGGCGAGCAGTACTTC. It translates to CASSFRTGSGEQYF.

This clone was recorded once. The chain recombines TRBV27 with TRBJ2-3; TRBD1 matches 8 bases. V was pared by 5 bases and J by 1 base, with 2 bases of the junction left unmatched. CDR1 and CDR2 (germline): MNHEY, SMNVEV (reference sequence). This CDR3 has 14 amino acids. The CDR3 loop is CASSDRGGTDTQYF. The CDR3, as DNA: TGTGCCAGCAGTGACAGGGGTGGCACAGATACGCAGTATTTT.

This clone was detected only once. This chain links TRBV7-9 with TRBJ2-3; D gene uncertain. Germline V CDR1 and CDR2: SEHNR, FQNEAQ (reference sequence). The CDR3 length is 11 residues. Trimming removed 5 bases at V and 3 bases at J, with 3 bases between. The CDR3 here is CASSPTDTQYF. In DNA, the CDR3 is TGTGCCAGCAGCCCGACAGATACGCAGTATTTT.

The rearrangement links TRBV2 to TRBJ2-3; 13 bases map to TRBD2. The germline V gene encodes CDR1 SNHLY and CDR2 FYNNEI. With 4 bases clipped from V and 3 bases from J, the junction kept 1 base outside the gene matches. This CDR3 has 15 amino acids. The CDR3 nucleotides are TGTGCCAGCAGTGGACTAGCGGGAGGTACAGATACGCAGTATTTT. Protein product: CASSGLAGGTDTQYF.

The chain joins TRBV29-1 to TRBJ1-1; D not certain. CDR1 SQVTM and CDR2 ANQGSEA come from the germline V gene. Trimming left V 7 bases short and J 0 bases short, with 3 bases between. The CDR3 covers 10 residues. The CDR3 sequence is CSGLNTEAFF. Written as DNA, the CDR3 is TGCAGCGGACTGAACACTGAAGCTTTCTTT.

J is TRBJ1-4 and V is TRBV11-2, with D unclear. Germline CDR1 and CDR2: SGHAT and FQNNGV. The length of the CDR3 is 14 residues. The germline V and J ends were trimmed by 3 bases and 2 bases, with 7 bases remaining between them. The CDR3 loop reads CASSFSWTNEKLFF. The CDR3 region has the DNA TGTGCCAGCAGCTTTAGTTGGACTAATGAAAAACTGTTTTTT.

This chain connects TRBV25-1 to TRBJ2-7, with 13 bases lining up with TRBD2. Germline loops: CDR1 MGHDK, CDR2 SYGVNS. V lost 4 bases to trimming and J lost 1 base; unmatched junction nucleotides: 4. CDR3 length: 16 amino acids. DNA of the CDR3: TGTGCCAGCAGTGTGCTGACTAGCGGGAGGTCCTACGAGCAGTACTTC. This encodes CASSVLTSGRSYEQYF.

The chain employs TRBV21-1 and TRBJ2-2; the table's D call, TRBD1, was not checked against the DNA. TRBV21-1 is annotated as a pseudogene. The CDR3 runs to 14 residues. The CDR3 is CASSKALSTGELFF. CDR3 coding DNA: TGTGCCAGCAGCAAAGCCCTCAGCACCGGGGAGCTGTTTTTT.

The V and J genes are TRBV7-9 and TRBJ1-6; D gene ambiguous. The ends were cut back, 1 base at V and 5 bases at J, with 6 bases in the middle. The germline V gene encodes CDR1 SEHNR and CDR2 FQNEAQ (reference sequence). This CDR3 contains 14 residues. CDR3 in DNA: TGTGCCAGCAGCTTAGGTGGGAATAATTCACCCCTCCACTTT. This sequence encodes CASSLGGNNSPLHF.

This clone was counted once. The genes are TRBV20-1 and TRBJ2-5; unclear D gene. Germline assignment: CDR1 DFQATT and CDR2 SNEGSKA (reference sequence). The ends were cut back, 7 bases at V and 4 bases at J, with 10 bases in the middle. CDR3 length: 11 residues. The CDR3 DNA reads TGCAGTGTGCTCACGTTAGAGACCCAGTACTTC. Protein product: CSVLTLETQYF.